These T cell receptor beta chains were read from a single sample in a study of blood T cell repertoires in COVID-19. Produced via immunoSEQ multiplex PCR; TCRdb's table is partial and in-frame only. Of some 150,000 clones in the sample, less than 95% were seen once. The sequencing input was peripheral blood. The receptor source for this set is a man aged 50 to 60 with acute or convalescent COVID-19. CDR3s include the opening cysteine and the closing phenylalanine or tryptophan. The order of the fields is J gene, clone size, D gene, V gene, CDR3 DNA, CDR3 protein. A D gene is named only where the DNA matches it firmly. Expanded clones are given a class, and other clones once, few, many or no size at all.

J gene: TRBJ1-2
clone size: .
D gene: .
V gene: TRBV7-9
CDR3 DNA: TGTGCCAGCAGCGTCAAGGGAGTGAACTATGGCTACACCTTC
CDR3 protein: CASSVKGVNYGYTF

J gene: TRBJ1-5
clone size: .
D gene: .
V gene: TRBV30
CDR3 DNA: TGTGCCTGGGGAGGGCAGTCGGGTCAGCCCCAGCATTTT
CDR3 protein: CAWGGQSGQPQHF

J gene: TRBJ1-5
clone size: .
D gene: TRBD1
V gene: TRBV6-2/TRBV6-3
CDR3 DNA: TGTGCCAGCAGCACTCGAGGACAGGGATATCAGCCCCAGCATTTT
CDR3 protein: CASSTRGQGYQPQHF

J gene: TRBJ2-5
clone size: .
D gene: TRBD2
V gene: TRBV10-3
CDR3 DNA: TGTGCCATCAGTCCCGGACTAGCGGCTCTCCAAGAGACCCAGTACTTC
CDR3 protein: CAISPGLAALQETQYF

J gene: TRBJ2-5
clone size: .
D gene: TRBD2
V gene: TRBV7-9
CDR3 DNA: TGTGCCAGCAGCTTAGCTCCGGGACTAGCGGGGGGGAAAGAGACCCAGTACTTC
CDR3 protein: CASSLAPGLAGGKETQYF

J gene: TRBJ1-2
clone size: few
D gene: .
V gene: TRBV5-1
CDR3 DNA: TGCGCCAGCAGCTTCCCGGGACTTCATGGCTACACCTTC
CDR3 protein: CASSFPGLHGYTF

J gene: TRBJ2-5
clone size: .
D gene: TRBD1
V gene: TRBV5-1
CDR3 DNA: TGCGCCAGCAGCTCGGGACAGATCCAAGAGACCCAGTACTTC
CDR3 protein: CASSSGQIQETQYF

J gene: TRBJ2-3
clone size: .
D gene: TRBD1
V gene: TRBV3-1/TRBV3-2
CDR3 DNA: TGTGCCAGCAGGGCGACAGGGATCAACACAGATACGCAGTATTTT
CDR3 protein: CASRATGINTDTQYF

J gene: TRBJ2-1
clone size: once
D gene: .
V gene: TRBV11-3
CDR3 DNA: TGTGCCAGCAGCTTAGGGACTTCGTCCTACAATGAGCAGTTCTTC
CDR3 protein: CASSLGTSSYNEQFF

J gene: TRBJ1-2
clone size: .
D gene: .
V gene: TRBV9
CDR3 DNA: TGTGCCAGCAGCGTAGCTATAGGGGGACAACCCAACTATGGCTACACCTTC
CDR3 protein: CASSVAIGGQPNYGYTF

J gene: TRBJ1-1
clone size: once
D gene: .
V gene: TRBV12-3/TRBV12-4
CDR3 DNA: TGTGCCAGCAGGGGCGGGACGAAAGCTTTCTTT
CDR3 protein: CASRGGTKAFF

J gene: TRBJ2-3
clone size: .
D gene: TRBD1
V gene: TRBV18
CDR3 DNA: TGTGCCAGCTCATCCGGACAGGGTGCCACAGATACGCAGTATTTT
CDR3 protein: CASSSGQGATDTQYF

J gene: TRBJ1-1
clone size: .
D gene: .
V gene: TRBV5-1
CDR3 DNA: TGCGCCAGCTCCAGATCGGGGATGAACACTGAAGCTTTCTTT
CDR3 protein: CASSRSGMNTEAFF

J gene: TRBJ1-2
clone size: .
D gene: TRBD1
V gene: TRBV5-6
CDR3 DNA: TGTGCCAGCAGCTTGAATGGACAGGGGTGGGTTCTTGGCTACACCTTC
CDR3 protein: CASSLNGQGWVLGYTF

J gene: TRBJ2-3
clone size: .
D gene: TRBD1
V gene: TRBV12-3/TRBV12-4
CDR3 DNA: TGTGCCAGCAGCGACAGGGGGACAGATACGCAGTATTTT
CDR3 protein: CASSDRGTDTQYF

J gene: TRBJ1-5
clone size: .
D gene: TRBD1
V gene: TRBV30
CDR3 DNA: TGTGCCTGGAGTTTTCGGACAGGGAGTCAGCCCCAGCATTTT
CDR3 protein: CAWSFRTGSQPQHF

J gene: TRBJ1-2
clone size: .
D gene: .
V gene: TRBV27
CDR3 DNA: TGTGCCAGCAGTCCCTGGGACACCCCGTCTTATGGCTACACCTTC
CDR3 protein: CASSPWDTPSYGYTF

J gene: TRBJ1-2
clone size: .
D gene: .
V gene: TRBV27
CDR3 DNA: TGTGCCAGCAGTTTAAAAGGGGGGGGATACGGCTACACCTTC
CDR3 protein: CASSLKGGGYGYTF

J gene: TRBJ2-3
clone size: .
D gene: TRBD2
V gene: TRBV9
CDR3 DNA: TGTGCCAGCAGCCCCATGAGCGGGGGAACAGATACGCAGTATTTT
CDR3 protein: CASSPMSGGTDTQYF

J gene: TRBJ2-7
clone size: .
D gene: .
V gene: TRBV7-8
CDR3 DNA: TGTGCCAGCAGCACAGAAGCGGCCTGGGGGGACGAGCAGTACTTC
CDR3 protein: CASSTEAAWGDEQYF

J gene: TRBJ1-2
clone size: .
D gene: TRBD1
V gene: TRBV28
CDR3 DNA: TGTGCCAGCAGCCCGGGACAGTGGGCGGTCGACACCTTC
CDR3 protein: CASSPGQWAVDTF

J gene: TRBJ2-1
clone size: .
D gene: TRBD1
V gene: TRBV18
CDR3 DNA: TGTGCCAGCTCACCACAACAGGGGGAAACCTACAATGAGCAGTTCTTC
CDR3 protein: CASSPQQGETYNEQFF

J gene: TRBJ2-1
clone size: .
D gene: TRBD2
V gene: TRBV7-3
CDR3 DNA: TGTGCCAGCAGTACCGGGACTAACGGTATTGAGCAGTTCTTC
CDR3 protein: CASSTGTNGIEQFF

J gene: TRBJ1-1
clone size: .
D gene: TRBD1
V gene: TRBV6-5
CDR3 DNA: TGTGCCAGCACCTGGGGACAGGGGAACACTGAAGCTTTCTTT
CDR3 protein: CASTWGQGNTEAFF

J gene: TRBJ2-2
clone size: .
D gene: TRBD2
V gene: TRBV9
CDR3 DNA: TGTGCCAGCAGCGCTAGCGGGGGGGTGACCGGGGAGCTGTTTTTT
CDR3 protein: CASSASGGVTGELFF

J gene: TRBJ1-1
clone size: .
D gene: .
V gene: TRBV10-3
CDR3 DNA: TGTGCCATCAGTGAGTCGGGGGGGGTGGCTTTCTTT
CDR3 protein: CAISESGGVAFF

J gene: TRBJ2-3
clone size: .
D gene: .
V gene: TRBV5-6
CDR3 DNA: TGTGCCAGCAGCTCAATAGCTGCAGATACGCAGTATTTT
CDR3 protein: CASSSIAADTQYF

J gene: TRBJ2-3
clone size: .
D gene: TRBD2
V gene: TRBV27
CDR3 DNA: TGTGCCAGCAGTTTATCTCAGCGGGAGGTCTCCACAGATACGCAGTATTTT
CDR3 protein: CASSLSQREVSTDTQYF

J gene: TRBJ2-1
clone size: once
D gene: TRBD2
V gene: TRBV9
CDR3 DNA: TGTGCCAGCAGCGGGAAGCGGGGGGGCACCTACAATGAGCAGTTCTTC
CDR3 protein: CASSGKRGGTYNEQFF

J gene: TRBJ2-1
clone size: .
D gene: TRBD2
V gene: TRBV19
CDR3 DNA: TGTGCCACTCACCCTCGCGGGACTAGTCTTCCCAATGAGCAGTTCTTC
CDR3 protein: CATHPRGTSLPNEQFF

J gene: TRBJ2-4
clone size: .
D gene: .
V gene: TRBV27
CDR3 DNA: TGTGCCAGCAGTACATGGGACTCCCGGGTGGGCAAAAACATTCAGTACTTC
CDR3 protein: CASSTWDSRVGKNIQYF

J gene: TRBJ2-7
clone size: .
D gene: .
V gene: TRBV18
CDR3 DNA: TGTGCCAGCTCACCCTTTAAGGGGGAGGGTAGCTCCTACGAGCAGTACTTC
CDR3 protein: CASSPFKGEGSSYEQYF

J gene: TRBJ1-2
clone size: .
D gene: .
V gene: TRBV28
CDR3 DNA: TGTGCCACCGAGTTTTATGGCTACACCTTC
CDR3 protein: CATEFYGYTF

J gene: TRBJ1-2
clone size: once
D gene: .
V gene: TRBV7-3
CDR3 DNA: TGTGCCAGCAGCTTAAGGGCCCCCACCGGCGGCTACACCTTC
CDR3 protein: CASSLRAPTGGYTF

J gene: TRBJ2-6
clone size: .
D gene: TRBD1
V gene: TRBV11-2
CDR3 DNA: TGTGCCAGCATCCACCCGGGACAGCGAACCCTCTCTGGGGCCAACGTCCTGACTTTC
CDR3 protein: CASIHPGQRTLSGANVLTF

J gene: TRBJ2-1
clone size: .
D gene: TRBD2
V gene: TRBV4-2
CDR3 DNA: TGTGCCAGCAGCCCCCCTAGCGGGAGCGGCAGGATGAATGAGCAGTTCTTC
CDR3 protein: CASSPPSGSGRMNEQFF

J gene: TRBJ1-2
clone size: .
D gene: .
V gene: TRBV7-8
CDR3 DNA: TGTGCCACGCGGGGGGCAGGGGACAACTATGGCTACACCTTC
CDR3 protein: CATRGAGDNYGYTF

J gene: TRBJ2-1
clone size: .
D gene: TRBD2
V gene: TRBV6-5
CDR3 DNA: TGTGCCAGCAGCAACGGGAGGAGCTCCTACAATGAGCAGTTCTTC
CDR3 protein: CASSNGRSSYNEQFF

J gene: TRBJ2-1
clone size: .
D gene: .
V gene: TRBV4-3
CDR3 DNA: TGCGCCAGCAGCCAAGACAGGGCTACCTACAATGAGCAGTTCTTC
CDR3 protein: CASSQDRATYNEQFF

J gene: TRBJ1-5
clone size: .
D gene: .
V gene: TRBV6-2/TRBV6-3
CDR3 DNA: TGTGCCAGCAGTTCTCAGGGATTCCAGCCCCAGCATTTT
CDR3 protein: CASSSQGFQPQHF

J gene: TRBJ2-5
clone size: .
D gene: .
V gene: TRBV7-3
CDR3 DNA: TGTGCCAGCAGCCAATCACGGGGGGAGACCCAGTACTTC
CDR3 protein: CASSQSRGETQYF

J gene: TRBJ2-5
clone size: .
D gene: .
V gene: TRBV27
CDR3 DNA: TGTGCCAGCAGTTTCCGACAGGGAGGAGAGACCCAGTACTTC
CDR3 protein: CASSFRQGGETQYF